The next 5 T cell receptor beta chains were all read from a single sample in a study of shared clonotypes between healthy human individuals. Method: immunoSEQ multiplex PCR; TCRdb's copy keeps in-frame clones and lacks some. Found here are 470,000 or so clones, 70% to 85% of them singletons; the top ten hold around 13%. The sample was PBMCs. Every receptor here comes from a middle-aged woman in good health. Some clones in this sample may be carry-over from other donors' samples.

Regarding this clone: A read error is likely here: a far larger clone is one base away. This chain joins TRBV6-4 and TRBJ1-1, with 7 positions matching TRBD1. Germline V gene sequence: CDR1 MRHNA, CDR2 SNTAGT. V lost 2 bases to trimming and J lost 10 bases; unmatched junction nucleotides: 10. The CDR3 runs to 14 residues. The CDR3 DNA sequence: TGTGCCAGCAGTGACCCGATTGAGACAGGGAGAGCTTTCTTT. Its protein is CASSDPIETGRAFF.

The rearrangement uses TRBV27 and TRBJ2-7; either TRBD1 or TRBD2 may supply D (5 bases each). The CDR3 consists of 14 residues. The ends were cut back, 2 bases at V and 4 bases at J, with 12 bases in the middle. The germline gives CDR1 MNHEY, CDR2 SMNVEV (reference sequence). For the CDR3, the DNA is TGTGCCAGCAGTTTAATCGGGACGGAATACGAGCAGTACTTC. Amino acid sequence: CASSLIGTEYEQYF.

Written as DNA, the CDR3 is TGTGCCAGCAGCGTACATAGGATACGGGCCTCCTACGAGCAGTACTTC. This translates into CASSVHRIRASYEQYF. The V and J genes are TRBV11-2 and TRBJ2-7; D gene uncertain. V was shortened by 5 bases and J by 0 bases, with 17 bases between the two germline ends. Germline CDR1 and CDR2: SGHAT and FQNNGV. CDR3 length equals 16 residues.

The CDR3 DNA sequence: TGTGCCAGCAGCTTAGATCTAGCGGGTTTCACAGATACGCAGTATTTT. It codes for CASSLDLAGFTDTQYF. V and J are TRBV11-1 and TRBJ2-3; the match to TRBD2 covers 8 bases. The CDR3 totals 16 residues. Germline V lookup: CDR1 SGHAT, CDR2 FQDESV (reference sequence). Trimming removed 1 base from V and 2 bases from J; junction bases left unmatched: 5.

The rearrangement uses TRBV27 and TRBJ2-1; TRBD2 agrees at 11 bases. Looked up from germline, CDR1 is MNHEY and CDR2 is SMNVEV (reference sequence). The J segment lost 0 bases and the V segment lost 6 bases, leaving 4 bases of the junction unmatched. The CDR3 contains 16 residues. CDR3 region: CASRKGLAGSYNEQFF. The CDR3 region has the DNA TGTGCCAGCAGGAAAGGACTAGCGGGCTCCTACAATGAGCAGTTCTTC.